A single sample gave rise to the 5 T cell receptor beta chains below, sequenced in a study of cytomegalovirus exposure and HLA in healthy donors (TCRdb year 2017). Preparation of the library involved the immunoSEQ multiplex PCR assay. In its TCRdb copy, this immuneACCESS table keeps in-frame sequences only and misses some clones. Where compared with another copy, unresolved V genes explain less than half of these, and the others have no known cause. The sample table contains 130,000 or so clones; only one count was recorded for 85% to 90% of them. Approximately 3.3% of the sample lies in the top ten. Sequencing input: PBMCs. The source is a man aged 25 to 40 in good health and CMV-seronegative.

This sequence joins TRBV7-9 and TRBJ1-4; D is possibly TRBD1 (6 bases). The CDR3 length is 15 residues. The V end was cut by 0 bases, the J end by 8 bases, with 13 bases between. Germline V lookup: CDR1 SEHNR, CDR2 FQNEAQ (reference sequence). The CDR3 reads CASSLAGTQAEKLFF. DNA of the CDR3: TGTGCCAGCAGCTTAGCCGGGACACAGGCCGAAAAACTGTTTTTT. Drawing the rest from reference TRBV7-9 and TRBJ1-4, the complete variable domain is DTGVSQNPRHKITKRGQNVTFRCDPISEHNRLYWYRQTLGQGPEFLTYFQNEAQLEKSRLLSDRFSAERPKGSFSTLEIQRTEQGDSAMYLCASSLAGTQAEKLFFGSGTQLSVL.

The chain carries TRBV18 and TRBJ2-2; D is undetermined. The CDR3 covers 16 residues. Between the trimmed V and J ends, which lost 0 bases and 3 bases, there was a span of 11 bases. Germline CDR1 KGHSH, CDR2 LQKENI. The CDR3 loop reads CASSPPFNTDTGELFF. Written as DNA, the CDR3 is TGTGCCAGCTCACCACCCTTTAACACCGACACCGGGGAGCTGTTTTTT.

This clone was observed a single time. This chain joins TRBV25-1 and TRBJ2-2; 11 bases fit TRBD2. Trimming at V came to 7 bases and at J to 6 bases, leaving 7 bases not matched to a gene. Germline CDR1 and CDR2: MGHDK and SYGVNS. The CDR3 extends over 15 amino acids. The CDR3 DNA is TGTGCCAGCACTGCACTAGCGGGGGTGGCCGGGGAGCTGTTTTTT. This codes for CASTALAGVAGELFF.

V gene TRBV29-1 combines with J gene TRBJ1-4; D possibly corresponds to TRBD1 (6 bases). The CDR3 loop spans 17 amino acids. V was pared by 4 bases and J by 0 bases, with 18 bases between. Germline V CDR1 and CDR2: SQVTM, ANQGSEA. The CDR3 DNA is TGCAGCGTTGGACCAAGCGCAGGGGTTGCAACTAATGAAAAACTGTTTTTT. This translates into CSVGPSAGVATNEKLFF. The full variable domain, completed using reference TRBV29-1 and TRBJ1-4, is SAVISQKPSRDICQRGTSLTIQCQVDSQVTMMFWYRQQPGQSLTLIATANQGSEATYESGFVIDKFPISRPNLTFSTLTVSNMSPEDSSIYLCSVGPSAGVATNEKLFFGSGTQLSVL.

V usage is TRBV7-3 and J usage is TRBJ2-1, with D possibly matching TRBD2 (6 bases). V was pared by 2 bases and J by 6 bases, with 11 bases between. This CDR3 is built from 14 residues. Germline V CDR1 and CDR2: SGHTA, FQGTGA. CDR3 residues: CASSLVPGVNEQFF. The CDR3 DNA reads TGTGCCAGCAGCTTAGTCCCGGGGGTCAATGAGCAGTTCTTC.